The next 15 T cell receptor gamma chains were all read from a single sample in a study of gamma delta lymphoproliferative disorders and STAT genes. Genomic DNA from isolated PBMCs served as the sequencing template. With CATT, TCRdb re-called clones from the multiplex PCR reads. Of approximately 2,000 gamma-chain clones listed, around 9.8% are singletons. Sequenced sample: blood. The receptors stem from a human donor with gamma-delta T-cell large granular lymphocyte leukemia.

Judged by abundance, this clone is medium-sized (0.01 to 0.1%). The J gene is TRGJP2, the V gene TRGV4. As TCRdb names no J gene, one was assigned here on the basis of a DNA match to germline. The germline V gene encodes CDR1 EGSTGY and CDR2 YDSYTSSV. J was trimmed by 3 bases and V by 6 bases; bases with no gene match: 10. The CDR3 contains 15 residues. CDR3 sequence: CATWISRGSDWIKTF. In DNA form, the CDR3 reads TGTGCCACCTGGATCAGCAGGGGTAGTGATTGGATCAAGACGTTT.

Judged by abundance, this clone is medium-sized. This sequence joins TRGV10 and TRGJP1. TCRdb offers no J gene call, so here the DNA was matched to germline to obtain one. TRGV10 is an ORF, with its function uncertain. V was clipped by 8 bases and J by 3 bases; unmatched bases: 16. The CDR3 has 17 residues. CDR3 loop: CAAWDLRRGATGWFKIF. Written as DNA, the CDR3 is TGTGCTGCGTGGGATTTAAGGCGTGGGGCCACTGGTTGGTTCAAGATATTT.

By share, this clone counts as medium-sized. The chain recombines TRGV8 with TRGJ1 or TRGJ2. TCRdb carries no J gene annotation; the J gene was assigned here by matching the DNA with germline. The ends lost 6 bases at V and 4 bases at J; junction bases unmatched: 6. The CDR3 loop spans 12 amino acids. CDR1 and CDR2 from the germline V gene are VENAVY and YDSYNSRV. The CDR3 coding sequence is TGTGCCACCTGGAGACAATATTATAAGAAACTCTTT. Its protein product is CATWRQYYKKLF.

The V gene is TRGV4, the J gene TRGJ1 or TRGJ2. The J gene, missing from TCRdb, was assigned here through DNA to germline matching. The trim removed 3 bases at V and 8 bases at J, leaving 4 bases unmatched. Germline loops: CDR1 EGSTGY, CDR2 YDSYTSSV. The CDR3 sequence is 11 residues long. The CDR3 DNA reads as TGTGCCACCTGGGATAGGGATAAGAAACTCTTT. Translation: CATWDRDKKLF.

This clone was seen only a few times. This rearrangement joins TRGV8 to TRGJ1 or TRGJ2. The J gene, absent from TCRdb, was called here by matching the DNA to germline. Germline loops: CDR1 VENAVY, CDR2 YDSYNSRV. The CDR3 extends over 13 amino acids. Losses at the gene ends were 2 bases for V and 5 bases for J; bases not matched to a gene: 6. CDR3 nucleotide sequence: TGTGCCACCTGGGATAAGGGGGATTATAAGAAACTCTTT. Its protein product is CATWDKGDYKKLF.

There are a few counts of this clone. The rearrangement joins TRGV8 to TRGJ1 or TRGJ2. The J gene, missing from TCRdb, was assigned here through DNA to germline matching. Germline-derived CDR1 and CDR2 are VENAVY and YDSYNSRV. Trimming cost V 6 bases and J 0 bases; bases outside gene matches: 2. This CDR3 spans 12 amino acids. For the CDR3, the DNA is TGTGCCACCTGGCTGAATTATTATAAGAAACTCTTT. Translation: CATWLNYYKKLF.

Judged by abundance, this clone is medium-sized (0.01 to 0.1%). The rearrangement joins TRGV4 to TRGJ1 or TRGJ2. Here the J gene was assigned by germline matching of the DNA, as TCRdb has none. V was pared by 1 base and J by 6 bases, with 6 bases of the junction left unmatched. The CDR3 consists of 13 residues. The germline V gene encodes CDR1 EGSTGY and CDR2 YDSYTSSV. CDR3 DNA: TGTGCCACCTGGGATGGCCGGGGTTATAAGAAACTCTTT. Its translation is CATWDGRGYKKLF.

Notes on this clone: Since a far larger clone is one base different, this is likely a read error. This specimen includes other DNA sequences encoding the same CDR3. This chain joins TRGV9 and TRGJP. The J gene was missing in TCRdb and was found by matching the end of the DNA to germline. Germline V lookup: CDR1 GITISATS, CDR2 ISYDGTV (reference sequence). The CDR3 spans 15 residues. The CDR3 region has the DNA TGTGCCTTGTGGGATACAGAGTTGGGCAAAAAGATCAAGGTATTT. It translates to CALWDTELGKKIKVF.

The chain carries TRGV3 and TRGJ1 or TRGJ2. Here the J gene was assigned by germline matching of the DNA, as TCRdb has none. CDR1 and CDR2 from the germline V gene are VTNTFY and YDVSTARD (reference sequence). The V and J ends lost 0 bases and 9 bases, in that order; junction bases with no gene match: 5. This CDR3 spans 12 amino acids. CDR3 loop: CATWDRPFKKLF. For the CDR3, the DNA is TGTGCCACCTGGGACAGGCCTTTTAAGAAACTCTTT.

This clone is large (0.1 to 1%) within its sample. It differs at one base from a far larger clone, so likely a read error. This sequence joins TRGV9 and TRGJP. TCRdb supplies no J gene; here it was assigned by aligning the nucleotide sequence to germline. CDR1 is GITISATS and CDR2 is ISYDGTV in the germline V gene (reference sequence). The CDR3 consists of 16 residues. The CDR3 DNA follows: TGTGCCTTGTGGGAGGTGCGTGAGTTGGGCATAAAAATCAAGGTATTT. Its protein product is CALWEVRELGIKIKVF.

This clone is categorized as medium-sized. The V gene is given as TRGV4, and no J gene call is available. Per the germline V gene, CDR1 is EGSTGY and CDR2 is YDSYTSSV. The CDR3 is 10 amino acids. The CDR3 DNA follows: TGTGCCACCTGGGATGGGCGGGGACTCTTT. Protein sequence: CATWDGRGLF.

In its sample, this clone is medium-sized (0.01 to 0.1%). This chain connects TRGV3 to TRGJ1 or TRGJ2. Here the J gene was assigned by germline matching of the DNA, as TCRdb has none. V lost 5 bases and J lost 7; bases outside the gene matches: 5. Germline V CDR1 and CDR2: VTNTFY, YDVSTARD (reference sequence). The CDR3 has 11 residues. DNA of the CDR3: TGTGCCACCTGGGGGCGATATAAGAAACTCTTT. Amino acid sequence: CATWGRYKKLF.

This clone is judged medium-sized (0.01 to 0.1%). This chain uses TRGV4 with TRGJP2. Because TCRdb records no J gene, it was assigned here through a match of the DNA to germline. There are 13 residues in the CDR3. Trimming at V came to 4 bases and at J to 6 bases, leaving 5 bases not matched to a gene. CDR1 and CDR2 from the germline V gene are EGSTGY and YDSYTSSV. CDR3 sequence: CATWEGGDWIKTF. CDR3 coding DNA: TGTGCCACCTGGGAAGGTGGTGATTGGATCAAGACGTTT.

CDR3 sequence (DNA): TGTGCCACCTGGGATAGGCAAGAGTTGGGCAAAAAAATCAAGGTATTT. It yields the protein CATWDRQELGKKIKVF. This chain uses TRGV8 with TRGJP. TCRdb is silent on the J gene; assignment here came from matching the DNA to germline. V lost 0 bases to trimming and J lost 4 bases; unmatched junction nucleotides: 0. Germline loops: CDR1 VENAVY, CDR2 YDSYNSRV. CDR3 length equals 16 residues.

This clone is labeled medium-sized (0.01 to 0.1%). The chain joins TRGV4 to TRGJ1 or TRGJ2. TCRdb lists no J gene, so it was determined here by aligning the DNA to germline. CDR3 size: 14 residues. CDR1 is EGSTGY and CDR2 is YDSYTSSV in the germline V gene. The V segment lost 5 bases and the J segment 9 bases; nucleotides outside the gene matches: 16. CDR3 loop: CATWGNLKGGKKLF. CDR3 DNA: TGTGCCACCTGGGGCAATTTGAAGGGGGGTAAGAAACTCTTT.